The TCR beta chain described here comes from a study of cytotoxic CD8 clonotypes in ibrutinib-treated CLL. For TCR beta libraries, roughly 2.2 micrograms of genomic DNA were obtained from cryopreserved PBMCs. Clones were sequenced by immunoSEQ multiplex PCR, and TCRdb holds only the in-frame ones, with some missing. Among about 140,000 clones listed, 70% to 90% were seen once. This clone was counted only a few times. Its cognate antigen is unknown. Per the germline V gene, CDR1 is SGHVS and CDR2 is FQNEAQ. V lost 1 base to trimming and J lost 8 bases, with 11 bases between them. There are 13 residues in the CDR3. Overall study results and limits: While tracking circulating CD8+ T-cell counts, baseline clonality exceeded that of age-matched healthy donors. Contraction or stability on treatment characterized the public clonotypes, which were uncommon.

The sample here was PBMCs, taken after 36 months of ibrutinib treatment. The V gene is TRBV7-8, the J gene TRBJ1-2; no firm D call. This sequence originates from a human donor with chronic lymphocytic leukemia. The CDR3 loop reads CASSLGLPWGYTF. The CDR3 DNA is TGTGCCAGCAGCTTAGGCCTTCCTTGGGGCTACACCTTC.